The clone carrying this T cell receptor (beta chain) was detected a few times. Its antigen is not known. In TCRdb, the 5' RACE reads were re-called with MiXCR into one record per CDR3 protein. The profile shows 200,000 to 300,000 distinct CDR3 sequences, more than 9.5% of them singletons. This specimen belongs to a study of identical twins. General observations from the study: With abundant cord blood beta clonotypes, insertions were fewer; memory repertoires showed no such pattern. Twins shared out-of-frame alpha sequences with excess low generation probability.

Everyone who donated was a healthy Caucasian. Per the germline V gene, CDR1 is MNHEY and CDR2 is SVGAGI. V lost 2 bases to trimming and J lost 4 bases; unmatched junction nucleotides: 5. The CDR3 sequence is 15 residues long. These data also formed part of another study, on yellow fever vaccine responses in identical twins. As that study records: Reportedly, twins' vaccine T cell responses looked partly convergent and partly personalized.

The V call is TRBV6-5, the J call TRBJ2-3; 8 bases align to TRBD2. This clonotype originated in a woman aged 18-29 years in good health. The sequencing sample was made of memory (CD45RO+) T cells sorted from blood. CDR3 DNA sequence: TGTGCCAGCAGTTACACGGGAGGGTACGCAGATACGCAGTATTTT. Encoded protein: CASSYTGGYADTQYF.